A single sample gave rise to the 8 T cell receptor beta chains below, sequenced in a study of control samples from healthy donors and cancer patients. Profiled with immunoSEQ multiplex PCR; TCRdb holds only in-frame clones, not every one. Here the sample spans about 24,000 clones, about 80% being singletons. The sequenced sample consisted of PBMCs. These receptors were taken from a man in his 60s with head and neck cancer.

V gene TRBV12-3 or TRBV12-4 combines with J gene TRBJ2-7; no firm D call. The CDR3 has 12 amino acids. Trimming removed 6 bases at V and 5 bases at J, with 11 bases between. CDR3: CASSIRFNEQYF. For the CDR3, the DNA is TGTGCCAGCAGCATCCGGTTCAACGAGCAGTACTTC.

The chain has TRBV5-1 and TRBJ2-3; 7 nucleotides line up with TRBD2. Looked up from germline, CDR1 is SGHRS and CDR2 is YFSETQ. The V and J ends lost 4 bases and 5 bases, in that order; junction bases with no gene match: 13. The CDR3 loop spans 16 amino acids. The CDR3 is CASSEGSLAVRDTQYF. The CDR3 bases are TGCGCCAGCAGCGAAGGGAGCCTAGCGGTTCGAGATACGCAGTATTTT.

The chain carries TRBV12-3 or TRBV12-4 and TRBJ2-7; perhaps TRBD2 as D (6 bases). This CDR3 region has 13 residues. Deletions cut 0 bases from V and 3 bases from J, with 6 bases between. The CDR3 bases are TGTGCCAGCAGTTTAGCGGGGGGCTACGAGCAGTACTTC. Translating gives CASSLAGGYEQYF.

The rearrangement links TRBV19 to TRBJ1-5; D may be TRBD1 (6 bases). V dropped 3 bases and J dropped 4 bases, with 19 bases sitting between them. Per the germline V gene, CDR1 is LNHDA and CDR2 is SQIVND (reference sequence). The length of the CDR3 is 17 residues. The DNA of the CDR3 is TGTGCCAGTAGTATTTTGGGGACATCGTATCGGAATCAGCCCCAGCATTTT. Its translation is CASSILGTSYRNQPQHF.

V and J are TRBV3-1 (or the pseudogene TRBV3-2) and TRBJ2-1; TRBD2 matches at 7 bases. Looked up from germline, CDR1 is LGHDT and CDR2 is YNNKEL (reference sequence). The CDR3 extends over 16 amino acids. V shed 2 bases and J 9 bases; nucleotides not matched to a gene: 13. CDR3 nucleotides: TGTGCCAGCAGCCAATATCGTAGCGGGCGAGAAGGTGAGCAGTTCTTC. Amino acid sequence: CASSQYRSGREGEQFF.

The chain is built from TRBV5-4 and TRBJ1-1; TRBD1 is a possible D gene (6 bases). V lost 4 bases, J lost 8 bases, and 12 bases lay in between. Germline lookup yields CDR1 SGHNT and CDR2 YYREEE (reference sequence). The CDR3 has 12 amino acids. The CDR3: CASSQDRLEAFF. CDR3 bases: TGTGCCAGCAGCCAAGACAGGTTGGAAGCTTTCTTT.

This chain uses TRBV19 with TRBJ2-7, with 7 bases lining up with TRBD1. The CDR3 consists of 13 residues. Trimming at V came to 5 bases and at J to 3 bases, leaving 4 bases not matched to a gene. Germline V lookup: CDR1 LNHDA, CDR2 SQIVND (reference sequence). In DNA, the CDR3 is TGTGCCAGTAGTCAGGCAGGGGGCTACGAGCAGTACTTC. Its protein is CASSQAGGYEQYF.

Comment on this clone: The sample has other DNA sequences that encode this CDR3 too. This chain links TRBV18 with TRBJ1-5, with 9 positions matching TRBD1. The CDR3 loop spans 15 amino acids. CDR1 is KGHSH and CDR2 is LQKENI in the germline V gene. Losses at the gene ends were 2 bases for V and 2 bases for J; bases not matched to a gene: 1. The CDR3 loop is CASSPDRGGNQPQHF. The CDR3 DNA reads as TGTGCCAGCTCACCAGACAGGGGGGGCAATCAGCCCCAGCATTTT.